This passage covers 16 T cell receptor beta chains from one sample sequenced in a study of naive and memory T cell subsets. Study-wide results and limits: Especially in CD8 cells, naive repertoires contained a few larger clonotypes, possibly CD45RA-re-expressing memory cells.

For these TCRs, the target antigens are not known. Both TRBC1 and TRBC2 were covered by a beta constant-region primer of two equimolar oligonucleotides. Four rounds of PCR amplified the ligated cDNA using nested alpha and beta constant-region primers plus SP2. TCRdb ran MiXCR on the UMI-ligation and nested PCR reads and lists one entry per CDR3 protein. The sample holds over 130,000 distinct CDR3 sequences, roughly a fifth seen once. The material sequenced was naive CD8+ T cells from blood. These TCRs come from a human donor in good health.

This clonotype appeared many times. In DNA, the CDR3 is TGTGCCAGCAGTCTAGGCGGGTTTGGGTCTACAAATGAGCAGTTCTTC. Protein sequence: CASSLGGFGSTNEQFF. The chain has TRBV28 and TRBJ2-1; D is perhaps TRBD2 (5 bases). Germline values: CDR1 MDHEN, CDR2 SYDVKM. This CDR3 has 16 amino acids. V shed 5 bases and J shed 7 bases, with 21 bases lying between them.

The chain uses TRBV7-6 and TRBJ1-1; D is possibly TRBD1 (6 bases). From germline, CDR1 is SGHVS and CDR2 FNYEAQ. Trimming took 5 bases from V and 2 from J, leaving 12 bases between them. The CDR3 has 14 residues. CDR3 loop: CASSLGHSNTEAFF. CDR3 coding DNA: TGTGCCAGCAGCCTGGGACATTCAAACACTGAAGCTTTCTTT.

Comments on this clonotype: A junction boundary mismatches the germline segment, possibly from a read error. The rearrangement joins TRBV10-3 to TRBJ1-1, with 7 bases aligning to TRBD1. The CDR3 runs 15 residues. Germline-derived CDR1 and CDR2 are ENHRY and SYGVKD. CDR3 in amino acids: CANSESHRGSAEAFF. The CDR3 nucleotides are TGTGCCAACAGTGAGTCTCACAGGGGAAGCGCTGAAGCTTTCTTT.

This clonotype was picked up a small number of times. The V gene is TRBV28, the J gene TRBJ2-1; D might be TRBD2 (6 bases). Per the germline V gene, CDR1 is MDHEN and CDR2 is SYDVKM. V lost 8 bases and J 4 bases, leaving 12 bases between the germline ends. This CDR3 spans 13 amino acids. The CDR3 is CASGELAYNEQFF. Here the CDR3 DNA reads TGTGCCAGCGGAGAACTAGCTTACAATGAGCAGTTCTTC.

The V call is TRBV28, the J call TRBJ1-6; D remains unclear. The length of the CDR3 is 14 residues. Trimming pared 5 bases from V and 9 bases from J, leaving 14 bases between. Germline CDR1 reads MDHEN; CDR2 reads SYDVKM. The CDR3: CASSERGASSPLHF. The CDR3 DNA reads as TGTGCCAGCAGTGAGCGGGGTGCAAGTTCACCCCTCCACTTT.

The sample holds a few counts of this clonotype. The chain is built from TRBV4-1 and TRBJ1-1; D gene uncertain. CDR3 length equals 14 residues. V lost 3 bases and J 2 bases, leaving 10 bases between the germline ends. Germline V gene data show CDR1 as MGHRA and CDR2 as YSYEKL. CDR3 residues: CASSHPGDNTEAFF. The CDR3 DNA follows: TGCGCCAGCAGCCACCCAGGAGATAACACTGAAGCTTTCTTT.

The rearrangement uses TRBV6-2 or TRBV6-3 and TRBJ1-5, with D unclear. The CDR3 contains 12 residues. The germline V gene encodes CDR1 MNHEY and CDR2 SVGEGT. The V end was cut by 6 bases, the J end by 5 bases, with 8 bases between. The CDR3 is CASRNGDQPQHF. Written as DNA, the CDR3 is TGTGCCAGCAGAAACGGCGATCAGCCCCAGCATTTT.

This clonotype was recorded a few times. The chain carries TRBV4-1 and TRBJ2-1; D gene unclear. The V end lost 4 bases, the J end lost 3 bases, and 19 bases lay between the germline ends. The germline V gene has CDR1 MGHRA and CDR2 YSYEKL. This CDR3 is 17 amino acids long. The chain's CDR3 is CASSRIRRGPDYNEQFF. CDR3 coding DNA: TGCGCCAGCAGCCGGATCCGGAGAGGACCCGACTACAATGAGCAGTTCTTC.

The genes are TRBV10-1 and TRBJ2-7; TRBD2 matches 8 bases. CDR1 and CDR2 (germline): WNHNN, SYGVQD (reference sequence). V was pared by 2 bases and J by 5 bases, with 5 bases of the junction left unmatched. The CDR3 has 14 amino acids. The CDR3 region is CASSEDSGSDEQYF. In nucleotides, the CDR3 is TGCGCCAGCAGTGAGGACAGCGGGAGTGACGAGCAGTACTTC.

This clonotype was seen a single time. The V and J genes are TRBV28 and TRBJ2-7; TRBD1 might be the D (6 bases). Germline CDR1 MDHEN, CDR2 SYDVKM. The V end was cut by 6 bases, the J end by 13 bases, with 19 bases between. The CDR3 spans 12 residues. The CDR3 nucleotides read TGTGCCAGCAGCGGCCTTGGGGGCCGTGGATACTTC. It specifies CASSGLGGRGYF.

The chain carries TRBV12-5 and TRBJ2-1; 7 bases agree with TRBD2. Trimming took 1 base from V and 5 from J; bases not matched to a gene: 2. This CDR3 is built from 14 residues. CDR1 and CDR2 (germline): LGHNT, FRNRAP. The CDR3 region has the DNA TGTGCTAGTGGTTTGGGGGGGGGGAACAATGAGCAGTTCTTC. Amino acids: CASGLGGGNNEQFF. Filled out from reference TRBV12-5 and TRBJ2-1, the complete variable domain reads DARVTQTPRHKVTEMGQEVTMRCQPILGHNTVFWYRQTMMQGLELLAYFRNRAPLDDSGMPKDRFSAEMPDATLATLKIQPSEPRDSAVYFCASGLGGGNNEQFFGPGTRLTVL.

This clonotype showed up just a few times. The rearrangement joins TRBV6-2 or TRBV6-3 to TRBJ2-7; D is unresolved. V lost 4 bases and J lost 0, with 13 bases in between. This CDR3 has 15 residues. Germline CDR1 and CDR2: MNHEY and SVGEGT. Here the CDR3 DNA reads TGTGCCAGCAGTTCCTTCGACTCCATCTCCTACGAGCAGTACTTC. Protein sequence: CASSSFDSISYEQYF.

There are a few counts of this clonotype. The V call is TRBV3-1, the J call TRBJ2-2; tentatively, D is TRBD1 or TRBD2 (5 bases each). The CDR3 extends over 16 amino acids. The germline V gene has CDR1 LGHDT and CDR2 YNNKEL (reference sequence). The germline V and J ends were trimmed by 3 bases and 3 bases, with 14 bases remaining between them. The CDR3 region has the DNA TGTGCCAGCAGCCACCTAGGGACGGTGGACACCGGGGAGCTGTTTTTT. Its translation: CASSHLGTVDTGELFF.

V gene TRBV7-9 combines with J gene TRBJ2-7, with D possibly being TRBD1 or TRBD2 (5 bases each). Trimming pared 5 bases from V and 2 bases from J, leaving 10 bases between. The CDR3 loop spans 13 amino acids. CDR1 and CDR2 from the germline V gene are SEHNR and FQNEAQ (reference sequence). The CDR3 DNA sequence: TGTGCCAGCAGCCCCTTGGGGGCCTACGAGCAGTACTTC. It specifies CASSPLGAYEQYF.

The chain is built from TRBV28 and TRBJ1-5; tentatively, D is TRBD1 (5 bases). The V gene's germline CDR1 is MDHEN and CDR2 SYDVKM. This CDR3 contains 16 residues. Trimming left V 3 bases short and J 0 bases short, with 12 bases between. CDR3 amino acids: CASSFAGALSNQPQHF. The CDR3 DNA reads as TGTGCCAGCAGTTTCGCCGGGGCTCTTAGCAATCAGCCCCAGCATTTT.

This clonotype has a handful of counts. V is TRBV19 and J is TRBJ1-1; no firm D call. V dropped 1 base and J dropped 7 bases, with 10 bases sitting between them. The CDR3 has 13 amino acids. Looked up from germline, CDR1 is LNHDA and CDR2 is SQIVND (reference sequence). CDR3 sequence (DNA): TGTGCCAGTAGTATAGCGGGCAGCGATGAAGCTTTCTTT. Translation gives CASSIAGSDEAFF.